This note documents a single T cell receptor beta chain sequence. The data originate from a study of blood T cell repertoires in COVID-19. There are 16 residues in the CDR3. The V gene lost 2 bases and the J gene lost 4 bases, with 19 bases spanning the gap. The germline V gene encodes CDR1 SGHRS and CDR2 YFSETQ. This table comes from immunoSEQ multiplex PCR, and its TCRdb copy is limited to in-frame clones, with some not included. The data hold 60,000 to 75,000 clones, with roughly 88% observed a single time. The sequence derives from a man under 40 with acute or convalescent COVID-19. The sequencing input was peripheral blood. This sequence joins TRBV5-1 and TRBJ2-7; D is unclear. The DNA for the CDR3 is TGCGCCAGCAGCTTTGCCCCGTACAGTGGCAGTTACGAGCAGTACTTC. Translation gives CASSFAPYSGSYEQYF. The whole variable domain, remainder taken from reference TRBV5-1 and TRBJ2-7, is KAGVTQTPRYLIKTRGQQVTLSCSPISGHRSVSWYQQTPGQGLQFLFEYFSETQRNKGNFPGRFSGRQFSNSRSEMNVSTLELGDSALYLCASSFAPYSGSYEQYFGPGTRLTVT.